This T cell receptor beta chain comes out of a study of shared clonotypes between healthy human individuals. With V trimmed by 4 bases and J by 4 bases, 4 bases remained unmatched. Germline CDR1 is MNHNY and CDR2 is SVGAGI (reference sequence). The CDR3 is 15 amino acids. This table comes from immunoSEQ multiplex PCR, and its TCRdb copy is limited to in-frame clones, with some not included. The data show some 2 million clones, approximately 95% seen once. The material sequenced was naive CD4+ T cells sorted from blood. Subset here: CD45RA+ positively selected. The sequence derives from a man between 18 and 35 years old in good health. V is TRBV6-6 and J is TRBJ2-1; 10 nucleotides match TRBD1. The CDR3: CASSSGQGVYNEQFF. The DNA for the CDR3 is TGTGCCAGCAGTTCCGGACAGGGGGTGTACAATGAGCAGTTCTTC.